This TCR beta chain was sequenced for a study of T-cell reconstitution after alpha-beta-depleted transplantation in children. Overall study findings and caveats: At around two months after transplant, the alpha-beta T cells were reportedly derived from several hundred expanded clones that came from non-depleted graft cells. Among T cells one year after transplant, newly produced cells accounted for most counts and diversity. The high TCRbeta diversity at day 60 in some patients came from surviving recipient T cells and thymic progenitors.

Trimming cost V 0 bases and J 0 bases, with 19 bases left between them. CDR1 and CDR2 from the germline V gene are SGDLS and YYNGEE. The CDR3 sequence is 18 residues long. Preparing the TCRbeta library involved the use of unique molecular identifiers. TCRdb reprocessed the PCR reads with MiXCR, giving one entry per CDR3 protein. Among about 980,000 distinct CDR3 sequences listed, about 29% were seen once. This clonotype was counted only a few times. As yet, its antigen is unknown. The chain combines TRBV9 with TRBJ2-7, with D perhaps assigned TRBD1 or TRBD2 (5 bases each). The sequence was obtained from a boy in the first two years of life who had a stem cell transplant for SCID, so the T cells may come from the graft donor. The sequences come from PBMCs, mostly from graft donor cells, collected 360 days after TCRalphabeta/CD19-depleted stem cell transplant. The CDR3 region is CASSVGGNGARSSYEQYF. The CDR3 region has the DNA TGTGCCAGCAGCGTAGGGGGAAACGGGGCGAGGAGCTCCTACGAGCAGTACTTC.